What follows describes a single TCR beta chain. As yet, its antigen is unknown. A much bigger clone sits one base away, suggesting this may be a read error. The data derive from a study of T cell repertoires in cytomegalovirus infection. Study overall: Public TCR beta signatures were indicative of both CMV infection and a matching HLA type. Overall study results and limits: Totalled public TCR beta family frequency picked out people who carried CMV plus the relevant HLA. In two of eight donors, the top clonotype was HLA-C-restricted CMV-specific.

The germline CDR1 and CDR2 sequences are LNHDA and SQIVND (reference sequence). The germline V and J ends were trimmed by 2 bases and 6 bases, with 13 bases remaining between them. The CDR3 contains 14 residues. TCRdb reanalysed the reads using MiXCR and keeps one entry per CDR3 protein. The sample shows about 490,000 distinct CDR3 sequences, over 9% of them seen only once. V is TRBV19 and J is TRBJ1-2, with a possible D match to TRBD1 (5 bases). The specimen sequenced was PBMCs. The origin of this receptor is a human donor in good health (CMV status not recorded). Some clones in this sample may be carry-over from other donors' samples. The CDR3 loop reads CASSILGGGNGYTF. DNA for the CDR3: TGTGCCAGTAGTATATTGGGCGGGGGGAATGGCTACACCTTC.